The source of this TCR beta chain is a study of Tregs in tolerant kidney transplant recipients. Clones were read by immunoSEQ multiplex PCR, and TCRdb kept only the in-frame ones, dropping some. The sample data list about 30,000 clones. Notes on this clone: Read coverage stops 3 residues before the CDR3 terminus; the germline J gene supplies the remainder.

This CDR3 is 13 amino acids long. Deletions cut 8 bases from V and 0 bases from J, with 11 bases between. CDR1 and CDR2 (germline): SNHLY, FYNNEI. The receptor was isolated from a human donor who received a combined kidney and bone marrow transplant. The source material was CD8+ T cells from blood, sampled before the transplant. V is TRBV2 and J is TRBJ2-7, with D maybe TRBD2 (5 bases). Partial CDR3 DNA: TGTGCCAGCGCCGGACTCAGCTCCTACGAG. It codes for CASAGLSSYE. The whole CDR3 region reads CASAGLSSYEQYF.